Below, 2 T cell receptor beta chains from the same sample are listed, as sequenced in a study of blood T cells in healthy people across ages. Primers used in a second PCR of about 7 to 11 cycles were a sample-barcoded 5' primer and a J-beta primer mix. TCRdb passed the 5' RACE reads through MiXCR, listing each CDR3 protein once. The table has 1.8 million or so distinct CDR3 sequences, about two fifths seen once; the top ten hold 23%. The sample consisted of blood. The source is a human donor in good health.

This sequence joins TRBV3-1 and TRBJ1-1; TRBD1 is a possible D gene (5 bases). Trimming removed 6 bases from V and 4 bases from J, with 12 bases in between. This CDR3 has 13 residues. Germline CDR1 reads LGHDT; CDR2 reads YNNKEL (reference sequence). The CDR3 DNA sequence: TGTGCCAGCAGAAAGGGGTTCGGCACTGAAGCTTTCTTT. This encodes CASRKGFGTEAFF.

V gene TRBV5-1 combines with J gene TRBJ2-7; 9 bases line up with TRBD1. Germline assignment: CDR1 SGHRS and CDR2 YFSETQ. V shed 5 bases, J shed 3 bases, and the junction held 9 bases outside the gene matches. The CDR3 has 15 amino acids. In DNA, the CDR3 is TGCGCCAGCAGGCCAATGGACAGGGGACACTACGAGCAGTACTTC. As protein: CASRPMDRGHYEQYF.